This is a list of T cell receptor beta chains from one sample in a study of T cell repertoires in cytomegalovirus infection. These receptors lack a known antigen. A single record per CDR3 protein comes from TCRdb applying MiXCR to the reads. In the table there are 100,000 to 150,000 distinct CDR3 sequences, more than 30% of which are singletons. The sequenced sample was CD8+ T cells from cultured PBMCs, obtained from culture after CMV antigen stimulation. These receptor sequences come from a human donor in good health (CMV status not recorded). Some clones in this sample may be carry-over from other donors' samples. CDR3s leave out the opening cysteine and the closing phenylalanine or tryptophan. The order of the fields is J gene, D gene, V gene, CDR3 protein. A D gene is named only where the DNA matches it firmly.

J: TRBJ2-7; D: TRBD2; V: TRBV11-2; CDR3: ASSSGTSGGYEQY
J: TRBJ2-7; D: -; V: TRBV7-2; CDR3: ASSSLESYEQY
J: TRBJ2-7; D: -; V: TRBV28; CDR3: ASLEGGMGVNDEQY
J: TRBJ2-1; D: TRBD2; V: TRBV7-8; CDR3: ASSLGLAGFNEQF
J: TRBJ2-5; D: TRBD2; V: TRBV5-4; CDR3: ASSSGSGGAWETQY
J: TRBJ2-2; D: -; V: TRBV13; CDR3: ASSLSDRLKITNTGELF
J: TRBJ1-6; D: -; V: TRBV2; CDR3: ASKVGGFSLSYNSPLH
J: TRBJ1-5; D: -; V: TRBV12-3/TRBV12-4; CDR3: ASSLRRVNNQPQH
J: TRBJ2-2; D: -; V: TRBV2; CDR3: ASSDFGPNWNTGELF
J: TRBJ1-2; D: -; V: TRBV27; CDR3: ASSPGSLYGYT
J: TRBJ2-2; D: -; V: TRBV12-3/TRBV12-4; CDR3: ASSLAGTRTGELF
J: TRBJ2-1; D: TRBD2; V: TRBV20-1; CDR3: SARDPSLSGPSYNVQF
J: TRBJ2-7; D: TRBD1; V: TRBV19; CDR3: ASSMYRGLEQY
J: TRBJ2-7; D: -; V: TRBV10-3; CDR3: AISDPPTYEQY
J: TRBJ2-2; D: TRBD1; V: TRBV7-3; CDR3: ASSSGQGIGELF
J: TRBJ2-3; D: -; V: TRBV7-2; CDR3: ASSLAGQDTDTQY